Each of the 32 T cell receptor beta chains below was sequenced from the same sample in a study of blood T cells in healthy people across ages. Using a J-beta primer mix together with a sample-barcoded 5' primer, a second PCR was run for roughly 7 to 11 cycles. TCRdb redid the calling of the 5' RACE reads with MiXCR, one entry per CDR3 protein. Of about 800,000 distinct CDR3 sequences detected, just under 25% appear once; the ten largest clones hold approximately 3.7%. The same specimen was also included in a second study, on T cells of mothers and their children.

The specimen sequenced was blood. The receptors originated from a boy aged 10-17 years in good health.

This clonotype was recorded a few times. The chain recombines TRBV29-1 with TRBJ2-1, with 9 bases lining up with TRBD2. The CDR3 contains 17 residues. The germline gives CDR1 SQVTM, CDR2 ANQGSEA. V lost 0 bases and J lost 0; bases outside the gene matches: 6. The DNA for the CDR3 is TGCAGCGTTGAAGAGGTCACTAGCGGGTTCTCCTACAATGAGCAGTTCTTC. Its protein product is CSVEEVTSGFSYNEQFF.

The gene calls are TRBV10-3 and TRBJ1-4; D unresolved. Germline-derived CDR1 and CDR2 are ENHRY and SYGVKD. Trimming shortened V by 0 bases and J by 0 bases, and 5 bases separated the two germline ends. This CDR3 spans 15 amino acids. The DNA of the CDR3 is TGTGCCATCAGTGAGTCGACCGCAACTAATGAAAAACTGTTTTTT. It codes for CAISESTATNEKLFF.

This clonotype was picked up a small number of times. V is TRBV11-3 and J is TRBJ2-7, with D possibly TRBD1 on 5 matching bases. This CDR3 region has 17 residues. Germline loops: CDR1 SGHNT, CDR2 YENEEA. V was cut by 5 bases and J by 1 base, with 21 bases left in between. This CDR3 is CASSQDTRSLSSYEQYF. The CDR3, as DNA: TGTGCCAGCAGCCAGGACACACGGTCTCTATCTTCCTACGAGCAGTACTTC. The entire variable domain, with the rest obtained from reference TRBV11-3 and TRBJ2-7, is as follows: EAGVVQSPRYKIIEKKQPVAFWCNPISGHNTLYWYLQNLGQGPELLIRYENEEAVDDSQLPKDRFSAERLKGVDSTLKIQPAELGDSAVYLCASSQDTRSLSSYEQYFGPGTRLTVT.

The genes are TRBV20-1 and TRBJ1-4, with D tentatively TRBD1 (6 bases). This CDR3 has 14 amino acids. Trimming removed 1 base at V and 4 bases at J, with 10 bases between. The germline CDR1 and CDR2 sequences are DFQATT and SNEGSKA (reference sequence). This chain's CDR3 is CSARAPGVNEKLFF. CDR3 nucleotides: TGCAGTGCTAGAGCTCCAGGGGTTAATGAAAAACTGTTTTTT.

This clonotype has a handful of counts. This chain uses TRBV4-3 with TRBJ1-4; the D is unclear. Germline V gene lookup returns CDR1 LGHNA and CDR2 YSLEER. The CDR3 spans 14 residues. Trimming took off 0 bases at V and 5 bases at J, with 7 bases between the two ends. The CDR3 spells CASSQETMNEKLFF. DNA for the CDR3: TGCGCCAGCAGCCAAGAAACGATGAATGAAAAACTGTTTTTT.

The chain employs TRBV7-2 and TRBJ2-5; perhaps D is TRBD1 or TRBD2 (5 bases each). The CDR3 spans 16 residues. Germline V CDR1 and CDR2: SGHTA, FQGNSA. Trimming stripped 5 bases from V and 1 base from J, with 17 bases between. CDR3 in DNA: TGTGCCAGCAGCGCCGTGAAGGGGAGTTTCCAAGAGACCCAGTACTTC. The encoded protein is CASSAVKGSFQETQYF.

Only a few counts were recorded for this clonotype. One end of the junction is discordant with germline, which a read error may explain. The J gene is TRBJ2-4, the V gene TRBV28; TRBD1 might be the D (6 bases). This CDR3 has 14 amino acids. Germline assignment: CDR1 MDHEN and CDR2 SYDVKM. The CDR3 DNA reads as TGTGCCAGCAGCTTACAGGGAACCAAAAACATTCAGCACTTC. The encoded protein is CASSLQGTKNIQHF.

A few counts support this clonotype. V gene TRBV6-2 or TRBV6-3 combines with J gene TRBJ2-5; D remains ambiguous. The germline CDR1 and CDR2 sequences are MNHEY and SVGEGT. The CDR3 consists of 11 residues. V was shortened by 6 bases and J by 12 bases, with 14 bases between the two germline ends. The CDR3 sequence: CASRAPGREYF. Here the CDR3 DNA reads TGTGCCAGCAGGGCACCTGGTCGGGAGTACTTC.

This chain connects TRBV4-3 to TRBJ2-1, with 11 bases that match TRBD2. CDR3 size: 17 residues. Germline-derived CDR1 and CDR2 are LGHNA and YSLEER. V lost 0 bases and J lost 6; bases outside the gene matches: 7. CDR3 sequence: CASSQDDRLAGGNEQFF. The CDR3 nucleotides are TGCGCCAGCAGCCAAGATGATCGGCTAGCGGGGGGCAATGAGCAGTTCTTC.

This clonotype was counted a single time. This likely comes from a read error, as the CDR3 has no conserved phenylalanine or tryptophan at its end. CDR3 loop: CSVVGRANEQYL. DNA for the CDR3: TGCAGCGTTGTTGGCAGGGCCAACGAGCAGTACCTC. The J gene is TRBJ2-5, the V gene TRBV29-1; a weak D match, TRBD1 (5 bases). The DNA end is a closer match to TRBJ2-7, so the J assignment may be wrong. CDR1 is SQVTM and CDR2 is ANQGSEA in the germline V gene. The length of the CDR3 is 12 residues.

This chain links TRBV29-1 with TRBJ2-7; 11 nucleotides align to TRBD1. This CDR3 contains 13 residues. J lost 5 bases, V lost 6 bases, and 6 bases had no gene match. Germline lookup yields CDR1 SQVTM and CDR2 ANQGSEA. This CDR3 is CSVGTGGGHEQYF. CDR3 sequence (DNA): TGCAGCGTGGGGACAGGGGGTGGCCACGAGCAGTACTTC.

The chain employs TRBV3-1 and TRBJ1-3, with D perhaps matching TRBD1 (6 bases). Germline CDR1 LGHDT, CDR2 YNNKEL (reference sequence). The CDR3 spans 17 residues. The ends were cut back, 7 bases at V and 3 bases at J, with 22 bases in the middle. In DNA, the CDR3 is TGTGCCAGCACAAAGAGTCCATTGCCAGGGGATGGAAACACCATATATTTT. Its protein is CASTKSPLPGDGNTIYF.

The chain uses TRBV4-3 and TRBJ2-5; 9 bases agree with TRBD1. The DNA end favors TRBJ2-7, so the J call may be wrong. Germline lookup yields CDR1 LGHNA and CDR2 YSLEER. This CDR3 comprises 16 residues. The DNA of the CDR3 is TGCGCCAGCAGCCAATCCCGGGACAGGGCATCCTACGAGCAGTACTTC. It yields the protein CASSQSRDRASYEQYF.

The chain employs TRBV10-3 and TRBJ1-2, with D perhaps matching TRBD1 (6 bases). V was trimmed by 3 bases and J by 11 bases, leaving 19 bases between them. Germline CDR1 ENHRY, CDR2 SYGVKD. The CDR3 has 14 amino acids. The CDR3 DNA follows: TGTGCCATCAGTGAATCAGGGGACTGGAGTGGTTACACCTTC. This codes for CAISESGDWSGYTF.

This clonotype was recorded a few times. Germline and junction disagree at one end, which may indicate a read error. The genes are TRBV5-6 and TRBJ1-6, with D perhaps TRBD1 (5 bases). CDR3 length: 14 amino acids. CDR1 is SGHDT and CDR2 is YYEEEE in the germline V gene. CDR3 residues: CASSLFQTDSPLHF. CDR3 DNA sequence: TGTGCCAGCAGCTTGTTCCAGACAGATTCACCCCTTCACTTT.

A few counts support this clonotype. The V call is TRBV6-1, the J call TRBJ2-5; the D call may be TRBD1 or TRBD2 (6 bases each). CDR1 is MNHNS and CDR2 is SASEGT in the germline V gene. The V gene lost 1 base and the J gene lost 5 bases, with 14 bases spanning the gap. The CDR3 has 15 amino acids. In DNA, the CDR3 is TGTGCCAGCAGTGAAGATCCGGGGGCCGGTGAGACCCAGTACTTC. It codes for CASSEDPGAGETQYF.

This clonotype showed up just a few times. The J gene is TRBJ2-3, the V gene TRBV29-1; either TRBD1 or TRBD2 may supply D (5 bases each). Trimming pared 2 bases from V and 6 bases from J, leaving 18 bases between. The germline CDR1 and CDR2 sequences are SQVTM and ANQGSEA. This CDR3 is built from 15 residues. CDR3 sequence: CSVEWAPGGGDTQYF. In nucleotides, the CDR3 is TGCAGCGTTGAATGGGCCCCTGGGGGTGGGGATACGCAGTATTTT.

This clonotype has a handful of counts. The chain employs TRBV27 and TRBJ2-2; 13 bases agree with TRBD2. The CDR3 length is 16 residues. Germline loops: CDR1 MNHEY, CDR2 SMNVEV (reference sequence). V was clipped by 3 bases and J by 8 bases; unmatched bases: 6. CDR3 loop: CASSFSTGLAGGELFF. In DNA, the CDR3 is TGTGCCAGCAGTTTTTCCACGGGACTAGCGGGAGGGGAGCTGTTTTTT.

For the CDR3, the DNA is TGTGCCACCAGCAGAGATTACCAGGGCATATCTGGAAACACCATATATTTT. Encoded protein: CATSRDYQGISGNTIYF. The chain combines TRBV15 with TRBJ1-3; the D gene is possibly TRBD1 (5 bases). V gave up 0 bases and J gave up 1 base, with 13 bases separating them. Germline CDR1 is LNHNV and CDR2 is YYDKDF (reference sequence). The CDR3 is made up of 17 amino acids.

V usage is TRBV6-1 and J usage is TRBJ1-2; 11 nucleotides line up with TRBD1. Germline lookup yields CDR1 MNHNS and CDR2 SASEGT. This CDR3 has 18 amino acids. The V and J ends lost 10 bases and 4 bases, in that order; junction bases with no gene match: 20. This CDR3 reads CANSRKPGQGVKVYGYTF. DNA of the CDR3: TGTGCCAACAGCCGTAAACCGGGACAGGGGGTAAAGGTCTATGGCTACACCTTC.

This chain connects TRBV20-1 to TRBJ2-7; D is perhaps TRBD2 (5 bases). Germline CDR1 reads DFQATT; CDR2 reads SNEGSKA (reference sequence). Trimming cost V 0 bases and J 2 bases, with 17 bases left between them. The length of the CDR3 is 16 residues. CDR3 DNA: TGCAGTGCTAGAGATTTAGACGGGGTATTAACCTACGAGCAGTACTTC. Translating gives CSARDLDGVLTYEQYF.

This clonotype was seen a handful of times. The chain couples TRBV24-1 to TRBJ2-5, with TRBD2 matching 7 bases. The CDR3 runs 16 residues. Germline trimming cut 3 bases from V and 4 bases from J; bases unmatched to any gene: 10. Germline values: CDR1 KGHDR, CDR2 SFDVKD. CDR3 amino acids: CATSDPPGREPETQYF. The CDR3 DNA is TGTGCCACCAGTGATCCTCCCGGGCGGGAGCCAGAGACCCAGTACTTC.

The J gene is TRBJ2-1, the V gene TRBV7-6; TRBD2 is a possible D gene (5 bases). Germline values: CDR1 SGHVS, CDR2 FNYEAQ. Trimming left V 0 bases short and J 10 bases short, with 10 bases between. The CDR3 sequence is 13 residues long. This CDR3 reads CASSLARAYEQFF. The CDR3 nucleotides are TGTGCCAGCAGCTTAGCGCGGGCGTACGAGCAGTTCTTC.

The sample holds a few counts of this clonotype. V gene TRBV20-1 combines with J gene TRBJ1-5; D call uncertain. The CDR3 runs to 17 residues. Germline V gives CDR1 DFQATT, CDR2 SNEGSKA (reference sequence). V was trimmed by 3 bases and J by 2 bases, leaving 20 bases between them. The CDR3 here is CSASGQEIYMGNQPQHF. The CDR3 DNA sequence: TGCAGTGCTAGTGGGCAGGAAATTTATATGGGCAATCAGCCCCAGCATTTT.

The chain recombines TRBV30 with TRBJ2-3, with 10 bases identical to TRBD2. Germline V lookup: CDR1 GTSNPN, CDR2 SVGIG (reference sequence). The CDR3 is 15 amino acids. V shed 1 base, J shed 2 bases, and the junction held 3 bases outside the gene matches. CDR3 region: CAWSERGGYTDTQYF. In DNA form, the CDR3 reads TGTGCCTGGAGTGAGCGGGGGGGATACACAGATACGCAGTATTTT.

This chain links TRBV6-6 with TRBJ1-5, with 7 bases aligning to TRBD1. CDR1 and CDR2 (germline): MNHNY, SVGAGI (reference sequence). CDR3 length equals 13 residues. J was trimmed by 8 bases and V by 6 bases; bases with no gene match: 7. The CDR3: CASSSDRVEPQHF. The CDR3 DNA sequence: TGTGCCAGCAGCTCCGACAGGGTGGAGCCCCAGCATTTT.

The genes are TRBV20-1 and TRBJ1-5; D remains ambiguous. The germline V gene has CDR1 DFQATT and CDR2 SNEGSKA (reference sequence). This CDR3 contains 12 residues. V gave up 6 bases and J gave up 4 bases, with 10 bases separating them. This chain's CDR3 is CSATVPNQPQHF. Here the CDR3 DNA reads TGCAGTGCCACCGTTCCAAATCAGCCCCAGCATTTT.

This clonotype was seen at least ten times. The chain uses TRBV7-2 and TRBJ1-2; tentative D call: TRBD1 (5 bases). The CDR3 is made up of 15 amino acids. CDR1 and CDR2 (germline): SGHTA, FQGNSA. Trimming took off 1 base at V and 5 bases at J, with 14 bases between the two ends. The CDR3 protein is CASSLGQGLRYGYTF. CDR3 sequence (DNA): TGTGCCAGCAGCTTAGGGCAGGGATTACGGTATGGCTACACCTTC.

The CDR3 protein is CASSLKGGGSGNTIYF. In nucleotides, the CDR3 is TGTGCCAGCAGCTTAAAAGGTGGTGGCTCTGGAAACACCATATATTTT. The chain carries TRBV7-9 and TRBJ1-3, with D unresolved. The CDR3 contains 16 residues. CDR1 and CDR2 from the germline V gene are SEHNR and FQNEAQ (reference sequence). The V gene lost 2 bases and the J gene lost 0 bases, with 11 bases spanning the gap.

As DNA, the CDR3 is TGTGCCAGCAGCGACAGTGGGTTCAATCAGCCCCAGCATTTT. This gives the protein CASSDSGFNQPQHF. J is TRBJ1-5 and V is TRBV12-3 or TRBV12-4, with D perhaps matching TRBD1 (5 bases). Trimming took off 6 bases at V and 3 bases at J, with 12 bases between the two ends. This CDR3 region has 14 residues.

This clonotype has just a few counts. The V gene is TRBV5-5, the J gene TRBJ1-2, with no clear D. V dropped 2 bases and J dropped 0 bases, with 8 bases sitting between them. The CDR3 is 14 amino acids. In germline, CDR1 is SGHKS, CDR2 YYEKEE (reference sequence). CDR3 amino acids: CASSFQDSNYGYTF. In nucleotides, the CDR3 is TGTGCCAGCAGCTTCCAGGATTCTAACTATGGCTACACCTTC. The complete variable domain, with remaining parts taken from reference TRBV5-5 and TRBJ1-2, reads DAGVTQSPTHLIKTRGQQVTLRCSPISGHKSVSWYQQVLGQGPQFIFQYYEKEERGRGNFPDRFSARQFPNYSSELNVNALLLGDSALYLCASSFQDSNYGYTFGSGTRLTVV.

This sequence joins TRBV5-1 and TRBJ2-5; 14 bases map to TRBD2. The CDR3 sequence is 16 residues long. Germline CDR1 and CDR2: SGHRS and YFSETQ. The J segment lost 4 bases and the V segment lost 2 bases, leaving 4 bases of the junction unmatched. This CDR3 is CASSLPGLAGVETQYF. CDR3 bases: TGCGCCAGCAGCTTACCGGGACTAGCGGGAGTAGAGACCCAGTACTTC.